One and the same sample provided the 16 T cell receptor beta chains below, sequenced in a study of vaccination and CD4 T cells after COVID-19. The study sequenced cultured CD4+ T cell DNA using the Oncomine TCR Beta short-read assay. TCRdb re-called the PCR reads through MiXCR, storing one row per CDR3 protein. The sample lists fewer than 16,000 distinct CDR3 sequences; about 50% were seen once. Antigen specificity for these receptors is unknown. Indicated treatment: roughly 11-day PBMC culture with coronavirus spike peptide pools or control peptides (ViraFEST assay). Sequenced material: CD4+ T cells from blood, cultured in vitro. The receptors were sampled from a human donor who had recovered from COVID-19.

The V gene is TRBV6-2 or TRBV6-3, the J gene TRBJ2-5; D gene uncertain. Trimming pared 4 bases from V and 2 bases from J, leaving 17 bases between. CDR3 size: 16 residues. Looked up from germline, CDR1 is MNHEY and CDR2 is SVGEGT. CDR3 residues: CASSFGRGVIQETQYF. For the CDR3, the DNA is TGTGCCAGCAGTTTTGGGCGTGGGGTAATTCAAGAGACCCAGTACTTC.

This chain uses TRBV7-9 with TRBJ2-2; D gene unclear. V shed 5 bases and J shed 0 bases, with 10 bases lying between them. This CDR3 spans 15 amino acids. Germline V gene data show CDR1 as SEHNR and CDR2 as FQNEAQ (reference sequence). CDR3 region: CASSQGGPNTGELFF. The CDR3 DNA reads TGTGCCAGCAGCCAAGGTGGGCCGAACACCGGGGAGCTGTTTTTT.

The chain couples TRBV28 to TRBJ1-6; the match to TRBD1 covers 9 bases. The germline gives CDR1 MDHEN, CDR2 SYDVKM. CDR3 length: 14 residues. J gave up 10 bases and V 5 bases, and 6 bases lay outside the gene matches. CDR3 residues: CASSPGTGRSPLHF. Written as DNA, the CDR3 is TGTGCCAGCAGTCCCGGGACAGGGAGGTCACCCCTCCACTTT.

This clonotype was counted between two and nine times. This rearrangement joins TRBV20-1 to TRBJ2-7; the D call may be TRBD1 or TRBD2 (6 bases each). Trimming removed 6 bases from V and 3 bases from J, with 12 bases in between. This CDR3 has 12 residues. Germline CDR1 and CDR2: DFQATT and SNEGSKA (reference sequence). This chain's CDR3 is CSALGGGYEQYF. For the CDR3, the DNA is TGCAGTGCCCTCGGAGGGGGCTACGAGCAGTACTTC.

The V call is TRBV6-1, the J call TRBJ2-1, with TRBD1 matching over 8 bases. This CDR3 spans 13 amino acids. Germline CDR1 reads MNHNS; CDR2 reads SASEGT. With 2 bases clipped from V and 10 bases from J, the junction kept 4 bases outside the gene matches. The CDR3 region is CASSELDRAEQFF. In DNA form, the CDR3 reads TGTGCCAGCAGTGAACTGGACAGGGCGGAGCAGTTCTTC.

The chain recombines TRBV7-2 with TRBJ1-2; D might be TRBD1 (6 bases). The V end lost 2 bases, the J end lost 4 bases, and 11 bases lay between the germline ends. The germline V gene encodes CDR1 SGHTA and CDR2 FQGNSA. The CDR3 has 14 residues. This CDR3 reads CASSLTGTVYGYTF. The CDR3 DNA is TGTGCCAGCAGCTTAACAGGGACCGTCTATGGCTACACCTTC.

J is TRBJ1-1 and V is TRBV11-3, with D possibly matching TRBD1 (6 bases). Germline lookup yields CDR1 SGHNT and CDR2 YENEEA. Trimming took 5 bases from V and 5 from J, leaving 15 bases between them. CDR3 size: 14 residues. Here the CDR3 reads CASSRAEGVTEAFF. The DNA for the CDR3 is TGTGCCAGCAGCCGGGCCGAGGGGGTGACTGAAGCTTTCTTT.

The rearrangement links TRBV7-8 to TRBJ1-5, with D possibly matching TRBD1 (5 bases). This CDR3 has 13 residues. From germline, CDR1 is SGHVS and CDR2 FQNEAQ. V lost 1 base to trimming and J lost 8 bases, with 9 bases between them. CDR3 sequence: CASSLGGFKPQHF. The CDR3 bases are TGTGCCAGCAGCTTAGGGGGGTTTAAGCCCCAGCATTTT.

The gene calls are TRBV21-1 and TRBJ2-2; the DNA was not used to check the table's D call, TRBD2. TRBV21-1 constitutes a pseudogene. The CDR3 runs 16 residues. The CDR3 loop is CASSKALARDTGELFF. The DNA of the CDR3 is TGTGCCAGCAGCAAAGCCCTAGCGCGGGACACCGGGGAGCTGTTTTTT.

This clonotype was recorded a few times. CDR3 sequence reads: CASRYRGLHSYEQYF. Written as DNA, the CDR3 is TGTGCCAGCAGGTACAGGGGCTTACACTCCTACGAGCAGTACTTC. The chain links TRBV27 to TRBJ2-7, with 7 bases that match TRBD1. V shed 6 bases, J shed 0 bases, and the junction held 8 bases outside the gene matches. The V gene's germline CDR1 is MNHEY and CDR2 SMNVEV (reference sequence). This CDR3 region has 15 residues.

This chain links TRBV5-1 with TRBJ1-6, with D perhaps TRBD1 (5 bases). The germline CDR1 and CDR2 sequences are SGHRS and YFSETQ. V was trimmed by 5 bases and J by 10 bases, leaving 25 bases between them. The CDR3 is made up of 17 amino acids. The CDR3 nucleotides read TGCGCCAGCAGAAACAAGCCACAATTAGGGGTGATATCACCCCTCCACTTT. Residues: CASRNKPQLGVISPLHF.

The chain combines TRBV27 with TRBJ2-6; 7 bases match TRBD1. The CDR3 totals 16 residues. J lost 1 base, V lost 2 bases, and 2 bases had no gene match. Germline CDR1 is MNHEY and CDR2 is SMNVEV (reference sequence). The CDR3 DNA reads as TGTGCCAGCAGTTTAACGACAGGGTCTGGGGCCAACGTCCTGACTTTC. Protein product: CASSLTTGSGANVLTF.

The chain uses TRBV5-5 and TRBJ1-5; TRBD1 matches at 9 bases. V trimming: 4 bases; J trimming: 5 bases; junction bases outside the gene matches: 4. The CDR3 extends over 14 amino acids. The V gene's germline CDR1 is SGHKS and CDR2 YYEKEE (reference sequence). In DNA, the CDR3 is TGTGCCAGCAGCATAGGACAGGGGCATCAGCCCCAGCATTTT. Translated, it gives CASSIGQGHQPQHF.

This chain connects TRBV6-1 to TRBJ2-7; D not resolved. Trimming pared 1 base from V and 2 bases from J, leaving 9 bases between. In germline, CDR1 is MNHNS, CDR2 SASEGT. This CDR3 has 14 amino acids. The DNA of the CDR3 is TGTGCCAGCAGTGAAGTTTCAGTAACCTACGAGCAGTACTTC. It is translated as CASSEVSVTYEQYF.

The chain couples TRBV20-1 to TRBJ2-7, with TRBD2 matching 8 bases. CDR1 and CDR2 (germline): DFQATT, SNEGSKA (reference sequence). The CDR3 consists of 14 residues. V lost 0 bases, J lost 3 bases, and 4 bases stayed unmatched. The CDR3 DNA sequence: TGCAGTGCTAGAGAGAGCGGGAGAGGCTACGAGCAGTACTTC. This encodes CSARESGRGYEQYF.

The V and J genes are TRBV20-1 and TRBJ2-1; D is possibly TRBD2 (6 bases). This CDR3 is built from 14 residues. V was clipped by 1 base and J by 6 bases, with 13 bases between them. Germline V gives CDR1 DFQATT, CDR2 SNEGSKA (reference sequence). CDR3: CSARAAEGPNEQFF. In nucleotides, the CDR3 is TGCAGTGCTAGAGCCGCGGAGGGCCCCAATGAGCAGTTCTTC.